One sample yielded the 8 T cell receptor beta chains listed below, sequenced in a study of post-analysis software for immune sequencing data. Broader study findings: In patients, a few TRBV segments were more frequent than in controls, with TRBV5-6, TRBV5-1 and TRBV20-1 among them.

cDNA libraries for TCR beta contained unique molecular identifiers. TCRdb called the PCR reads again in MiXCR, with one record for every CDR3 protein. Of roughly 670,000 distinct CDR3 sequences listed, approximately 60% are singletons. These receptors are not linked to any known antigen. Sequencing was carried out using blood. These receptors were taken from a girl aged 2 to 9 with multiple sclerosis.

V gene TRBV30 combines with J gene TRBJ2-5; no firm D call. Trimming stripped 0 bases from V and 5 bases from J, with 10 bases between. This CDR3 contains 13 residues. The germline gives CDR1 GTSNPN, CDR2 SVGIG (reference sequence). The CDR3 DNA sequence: TGTGCCTGGAGTGTGTCTGGATTGGAGACCCAGTACTTC. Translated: CAWSVSGLETQYF.

The CDR3 protein is CASSSPGSTGGTLTDTQYF. The DNA for the CDR3 is TGCGCCAGCAGCTCCCCCGGAAGTACAGGGGGCACCCTCACAGATACGCAGTATTTT. The V call is TRBV5-1, the J call TRBJ2-3; 9 nucleotides match TRBD1. With 3 bases clipped from V and 2 bases from J, the junction kept 16 bases outside the gene matches. Germline lookup yields CDR1 SGHRS and CDR2 YFSETQ. This CDR3 comprises 19 residues.

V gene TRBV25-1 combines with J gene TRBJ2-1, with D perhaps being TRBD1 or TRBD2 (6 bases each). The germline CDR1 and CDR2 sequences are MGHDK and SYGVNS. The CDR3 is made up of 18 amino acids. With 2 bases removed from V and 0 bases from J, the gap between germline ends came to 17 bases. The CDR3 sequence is CASSEGTGATSSYNEQFF. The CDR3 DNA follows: TGTGCCAGCAGTGAAGGGACGGGGGCGACAAGCTCCTACAATGAGCAGTTCTTC.

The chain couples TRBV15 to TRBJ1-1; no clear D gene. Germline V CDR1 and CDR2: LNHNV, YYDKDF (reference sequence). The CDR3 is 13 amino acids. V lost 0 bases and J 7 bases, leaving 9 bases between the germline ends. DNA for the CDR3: TGTGCCACCAGCAGAGATAACTGGGGTGAAGCTTTCTTT. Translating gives CATSRDNWGEAFF.

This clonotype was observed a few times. The CDR3 nucleotides read TGTGCCAGCAGTTTGACCCCGACAGGGTCCTATGGCTACACCTTC. Translating gives CASSLTPTGSYGYTF. This sequence joins TRBV12-3 or TRBV12-4 and TRBJ1-2, with TRBD1 matching 7 bases. The CDR3 loop spans 15 amino acids. The J segment lost 4 bases and the V segment lost 3 bases, leaving 8 bases of the junction unmatched.

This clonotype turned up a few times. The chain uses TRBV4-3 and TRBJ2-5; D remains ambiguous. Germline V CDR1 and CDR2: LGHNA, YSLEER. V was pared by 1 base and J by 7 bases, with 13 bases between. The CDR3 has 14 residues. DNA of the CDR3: TGCGCCAGCAGCCAAGGCAAAGGTTCTGTGACCCAGTACTTC. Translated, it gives CASSQGKGSVTQYF.

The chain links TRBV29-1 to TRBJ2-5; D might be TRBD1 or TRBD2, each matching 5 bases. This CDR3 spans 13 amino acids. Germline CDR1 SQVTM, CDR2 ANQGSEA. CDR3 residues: CTVCLGPIDTQYF. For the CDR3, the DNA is TGCACCGTATGCCTGGGACCGATAGACACCCAGTACTTC. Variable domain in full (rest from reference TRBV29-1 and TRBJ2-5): SAVISQKPSRDICQRGTSLTIQCQVDSQVTMMFWYRQQPGQSLTLIATANQGSEATYESGFVIDKFPISRPNLTFSTLTVSNMSPEDSSIYLCTVCLGPIDTQYFGPGTRLLVL.

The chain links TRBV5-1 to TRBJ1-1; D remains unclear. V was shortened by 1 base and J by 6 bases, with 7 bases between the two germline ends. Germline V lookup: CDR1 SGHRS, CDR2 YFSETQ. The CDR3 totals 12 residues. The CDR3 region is CASSLTRAEAFF. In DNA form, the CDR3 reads TGCGCCAGCAGCTTGACAAGGGCTGAAGCTTTCTTT.